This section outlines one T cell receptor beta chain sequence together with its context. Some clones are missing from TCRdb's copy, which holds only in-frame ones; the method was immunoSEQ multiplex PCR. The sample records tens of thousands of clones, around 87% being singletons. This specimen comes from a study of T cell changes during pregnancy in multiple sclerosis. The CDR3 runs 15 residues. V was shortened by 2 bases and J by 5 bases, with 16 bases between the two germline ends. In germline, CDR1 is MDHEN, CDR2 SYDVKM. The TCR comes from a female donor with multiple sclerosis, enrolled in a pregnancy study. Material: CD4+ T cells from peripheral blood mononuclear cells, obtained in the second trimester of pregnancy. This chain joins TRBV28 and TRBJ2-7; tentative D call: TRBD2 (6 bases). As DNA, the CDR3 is TGTGCCAGCAGTTTACCGGGACTTGATACCCACGAGCAGTACTTC. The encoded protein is CASSLPGLDTHEQYF.